Here is one T cell receptor beta chain with its context. The antigen is undetermined. These data belong to a study of STAT5B mutations in CD4+ large granular lymphocyte leukemia. The wider study: The CDR3 'QG' motif was associated with a particular HLA allele among healthy donors. General study points: TRBV06-family usage was enriched in top patient clones (8/27) versus controls (2/35). Without putative leukemic clones, patient CD4-sorted repertoires remained more clonal than healthy CD4+ repertoires. No patients shared main leukemic clonotypes, though roughly 27% appeared at low frequency elsewhere.

CDR3 length: 16 residues. Trimming took off 7 bases at V and 0 bases at J, with 16 bases between the two ends. CDR1 and CDR2 (germline): LNHDA, SQIVND (reference sequence). Assay: immunoSEQ multiplex PCR; the TCRdb copy retains only in-frame clones and omits some. The data show about 48,000 clones, approximately 70% seen once. The sequenced material came from CD4+ T cells from blood buffy coats. This sequence originates from a human donor in good health. The gene calls are TRBV19 and TRBJ1-5, with D perhaps matching TRBD1 (6 bases). The CDR3 spells CASKIGTLLSNQPQHF. CDR3 bases: TGTGCCAGTAAGATAGGGACACTGCTTAGCAATCAGCCCCAGCATTTT.